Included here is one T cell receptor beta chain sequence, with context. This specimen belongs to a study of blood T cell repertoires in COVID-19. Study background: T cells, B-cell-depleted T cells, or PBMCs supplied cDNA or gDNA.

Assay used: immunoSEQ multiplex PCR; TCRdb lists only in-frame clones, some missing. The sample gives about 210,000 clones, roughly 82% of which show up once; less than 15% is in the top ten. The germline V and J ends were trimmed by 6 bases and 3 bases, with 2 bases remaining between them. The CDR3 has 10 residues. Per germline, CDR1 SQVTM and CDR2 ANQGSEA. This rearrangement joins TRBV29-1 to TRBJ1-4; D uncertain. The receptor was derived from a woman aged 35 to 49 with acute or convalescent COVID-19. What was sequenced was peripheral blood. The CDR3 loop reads CSVSNEKLFF. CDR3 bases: TGCAGCGTCTCTAATGAAAAACTGTTTTTT.